This T cell receptor (beta chain) was documented in a study of blood T cell repertoires in COVID-19. Study at large: Samples taken during acute and convalescent COVID-19 were collected in the United States, Italy and Spain.

A single count supports this clone. TCRdb's table, derived via immunoSEQ multiplex PCR, lists solely in-frame clones and lacks some. The data show some 50,000 clones, roughly 89% seen once. V was pared by 5 bases and J by 6 bases, with 16 bases between. Germline CDR1 and CDR2: GTSNPN and SVGIG (reference sequence). The CDR3 loop spans 13 amino acids. The sequenced material came from peripheral blood. The TCR originated in a man in his fifties with acute or convalescent COVID-19. The J gene is TRBJ1-2, the V gene TRBV30; a possible D gene is TRBD1 (5 bases). The DNA of the CDR3 is TGTGCCTGGTTTTTCGACAGAAGAAATGGCTACACCTTC. It encodes CAWFFDRRNGYTF.